This T cell receptor beta chain came from a study of T cell responses to AZD1222 COVID-19 vaccine. Study-wide background: Second doses at about 4 or about 12 weeks were pooled.

Findings and caveats of the study: Variant regions that are unmutated are reportedly the target of nearly half of spike-specific TCRs. In all cases, repertoires were sampled only after the peak T cell response.

The CDR3 length is 14 residues. V was clipped by 11 bases and J by 2 bases, with 15 bases between them. The germline gives CDR1 KGHSH, CDR2 LQKENI. This clone was counted a single time. What it recognizes is unknown. Sequencing used immunoSEQ multiplex PCR; TCRdb keeps in-frame clones, though not all of them. The table records 95,000 to 150,000 clones, over 85% of them present only once. The sequence came from an adult in good health. This specimen was peripheral blood, taken on day 0 of AZD1222 vaccination. This chain connects TRBV18 to TRBJ2-2; D is perhaps TRBD2 (5 bases). CDR3 protein: CAFSFEGNTGELFF. The CDR3 bases are TGTGCCTTCTCCTTCGAGGGTAACACCGGGGAGCTGTTTTTT.